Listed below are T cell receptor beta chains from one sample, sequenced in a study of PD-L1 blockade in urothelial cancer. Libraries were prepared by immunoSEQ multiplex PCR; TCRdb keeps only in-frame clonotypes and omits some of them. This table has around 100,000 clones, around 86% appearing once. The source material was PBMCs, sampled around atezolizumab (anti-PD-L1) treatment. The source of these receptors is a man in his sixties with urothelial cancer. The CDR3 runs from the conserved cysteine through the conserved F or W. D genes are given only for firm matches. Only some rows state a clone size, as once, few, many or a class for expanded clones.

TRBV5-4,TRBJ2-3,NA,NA,TGTGCCAGCAGGCCTCCCTCAGGGGATACGCAGTATTTT,CASRPPSGDTQYF
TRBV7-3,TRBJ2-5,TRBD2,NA,TGTGCCAGCAGCTTAACCGGACTAGCGATGGAGACCCAGTACTTC,CASSLTGLAMETQYF
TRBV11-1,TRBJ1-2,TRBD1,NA,TGTGCCAGCAGCTTGACCACAGGGGGTGGCTACACCTTC,CASSLTTGGGYTF
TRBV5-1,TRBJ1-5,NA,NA,TGCGCCAGCAGCCTTACAGGGTCGAGTCAGCCCCAGCATTTT,CASSLTGSSQPQHF
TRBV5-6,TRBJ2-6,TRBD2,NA,TGTGCCAGCAGCCCCCGACTAGCTTCTTCTGGGGCCAACGTCCTGACTTTC,CASSPRLASSGANVLTF
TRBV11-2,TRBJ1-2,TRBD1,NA,TGTGCCAGCAGCTTAGGGCTGGGACAGCAGAACTATGGCTACACCTTC,CASSLGLGQQNYGYTF
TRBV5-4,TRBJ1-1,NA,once,TGTGCCAGCAGCTCGCCGGGACAATGGGACACTGAAGCTTTCTTT,CASSSPGQWDTEAFF
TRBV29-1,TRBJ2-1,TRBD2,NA,TGCAGCGTTGAACTCCAACAGCGGGGGGTACCATTCGATGAGCAGTTCTTC,CSVELQQRGVPFDEQFF
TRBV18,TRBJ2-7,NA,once,TGTGCCAGCTCACTGGACAGCTCCTACGAGCAGTACTTC,CASSLDSSYEQYF
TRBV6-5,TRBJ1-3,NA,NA,TGTGCCAGCAGTTACTCACGGGACATCTCTGGAAACACCATATATTTT,CASSYSRDISGNTIYF
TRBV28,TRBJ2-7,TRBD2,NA,TGTGCCAGCAGTTTAACGGGGACTAGCGGAAGCTACGAGCAGTACTTC,CASSLTGTSGSYEQYF
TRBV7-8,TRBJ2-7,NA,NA,TGTGCCAGCAGCTTATCCGGGAGCTCCTACGAGCAGTACTTC,CASSLSGSSYEQYF
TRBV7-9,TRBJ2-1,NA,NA,TGTGCCAGCAGCTTACCGCTAGTGGAAGAGCAGTTCTTC,CASSLPLVEEQFF
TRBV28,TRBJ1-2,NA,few,TGTGCCAGTACAGGTCGAAGCTATGGCTACACCTTC,CASTGRSYGYTF
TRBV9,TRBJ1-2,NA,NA,TGTGCCAGCAGCGCCGCGACAGAAAACTATGGCTACACCTTC,CASSAATENYGYTF
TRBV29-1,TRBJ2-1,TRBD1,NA,TGCAGCGTGGGGGGGGACAGGGAAGGTTTTTTGCAGTTCTTC,CSVGGDREGFLQFF
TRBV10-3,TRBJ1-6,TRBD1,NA,TGTGCCATCAGTGAGTCCCGACAGGGGCGGGAGTCACCCCTCCACTTT,CAISESRQGRESPLHF
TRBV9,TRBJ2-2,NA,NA,TGTGCCAGCAGCGAGGGAGGTAGGGTGACCGGGGAGCTGTTTTTT,CASSEGGRVTGELFF
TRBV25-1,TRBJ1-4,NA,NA,TGTGCCAGCAGTCCGGACATAACAACTAATGAAAAACTGTTTTTT,CASSPDITTNEKLFF
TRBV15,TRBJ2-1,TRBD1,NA,TGTGCCACCAGCAGAGCCACAGGGGTTGTGGGGGATGAGCAGTTCTTC,CATSRATGVVGDEQFF
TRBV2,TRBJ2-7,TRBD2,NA,TGTGCCAGCAGTGAATCGGTTTTTAGCGGGAGGGCCTGGGAGCAGTACTTC,CASSESVFSGRAWEQYF
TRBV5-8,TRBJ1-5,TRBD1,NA,TGTGCCAGCAGCTTTGCAGGGGGTCAATTCGCTGGTTTTAGCAATCAGCCCCAGCATTTT,CASSFAGGQFAGFSNQPQHF
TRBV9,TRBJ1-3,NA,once,TGTGCCAGCAGCAAGACAGGCACTGGAAACACCATATATTTT,CASSKTGTGNTIYF
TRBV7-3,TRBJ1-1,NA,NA,TGTGCCAGCAGTTTCCAGGGGAGCACTGAAGCTTTCTTT,CASSFQGSTEAFF